The 22 T cell receptor beta chains listed next were all sequenced from one sample in a study of shared clonotypes between healthy human individuals. The data were produced by immunoSEQ multiplex PCR, yet TCRdb's version contains in-frame clones alone and is incomplete. This sample has about 2 million clones, with 90% to 95% found just once. The sample was naive CD4+ T cells sorted from blood. The subset here: CD45RA+ positively selected. The receptors originated from a man between 18 and 29 years old in good health.

In regard to this clone: This specimen includes other DNA sequences encoding the same CDR3. The J gene is TRBJ2-3, the V gene TRBV18, with unresolved D. The germline V gene has CDR1 KGHSH and CDR2 LQKENI. CDR3 length equals 12 residues. V shed 3 bases and J shed 0 bases, with 1 base lying between them. The CDR3 protein is CASSPSTDTQYF. CDR3 coding DNA: TGTGCCAGCTCACCTAGCACAGATACGCAGTATTTT.

This clone was seen once. This same CDR3 is encoded by further DNA sequences in the sample. V usage is TRBV5-1 and J usage is TRBJ1-3; D might be TRBD1 (5 bases). CDR1 is SGHRS and CDR2 is YFSETQ in the germline V gene. The CDR3 contains 14 residues. The germline V and J ends were trimmed by 4 bases and 1 base, with 9 bases remaining between them. CDR3 coding DNA: TGCGCCAGCAGCGGGGGATCTTCTGGAAACACCATATATTTT. Its translation: CASSGGSSGNTIYF.

This chain links TRBV7-9 with TRBJ2-7; TRBD1 aligns across 7 bases. CDR3 length: 13 residues. Trimming at V came to 1 base and at J to 6 bases, leaving 3 bases not matched to a gene. The V gene's germline CDR1 is SEHNR and CDR2 FQNEAQ (reference sequence). The CDR3 bases are TGTGCCAGCAGCTTAGTAGGACAGGCCGAGCAGTACTTC. This sequence encodes CASSLVGQAEQYF.

V gene TRBV13 combines with J gene TRBJ1-1; D is ambiguous. Trimming removed 5 bases at V and 2 bases at J, with 9 bases between. Germline assignment: CDR1 PRHDT and CDR2 FYEKMQ (reference sequence). The CDR3 sequence is 13 residues long. CDR3 amino acids: CASSQPGNTEAFF. The DNA of the CDR3 is TGTGCCAGCAGCCAACCAGGTAACACTGAAGCTTTCTTT.

J is TRBJ2-5 and V is TRBV10-1; TRBD2 matches at 11 bases. This CDR3 comprises 15 residues. V lost 2 bases, J lost 4 bases, and 3 bases stayed unmatched. Germline CDR1 and CDR2: WNHNN and SYGVQD (reference sequence). The CDR3 here is CASSETSGGGETQYF. CDR3 DNA: TGCGCCAGCAGTGAGACTAGCGGGGGAGGAGAGACCCAGTACTTC.

The rearrangement links TRBV5-1 to TRBJ2-5, with 12 positions matching TRBD2. V lost 1 base to trimming and J lost 1 base; unmatched junction nucleotides: 8. The CDR3 sequence is 18 residues long. In germline, CDR1 is SGHRS, CDR2 YFSETQ. The DNA of the CDR3 is TGCGCCAGCAGCTTGACATCTAGCGGGAGGGGGGTCCAAGAGACCCAGTACTTC. Translated, it gives CASSLTSSGRGVQETQYF. Full variable domain (remainder filled in from reference TRBV5-1 and TRBJ2-5): KAGVTQTPRYLIKTRGQQVTLSCSPISGHRSVSWYQQTPGQGLQFLFEYFSETQRNKGNFPGRFSGRQFSNSRSEMNVSTLELGDSALYLCASSLTSSGRGVQETQYFGPGTRLLVL.

The chain uses TRBV10-1 and TRBJ1-1; 9 bases align to TRBD1. The ends lost 2 bases at V and 1 base at J; junction bases unmatched: 5. Looked up from germline, CDR1 is WNHNN and CDR2 is SYGVQD (reference sequence). CDR3 length equals 16 residues. Here the CDR3 reads CASSEKGTGRNTEAFF. The CDR3, as DNA: TGCGCCAGCAGTGAGAAGGGGACAGGGAGGAACACTGAAGCTTTCTTT.

This rearrangement joins TRBV10-3 to TRBJ2-3; the D gene is possibly TRBD2 (7 bases). V lost 0 bases to trimming and J lost 5 bases, with 15 bases between them. Germline loops: CDR1 ENHRY, CDR2 SYGVKD. The CDR3 contains 16 residues. CDR3 DNA: TGTGCCATCAGTGAGTCGAGGTGGGGGGGCGAAGATACGCAGTATTTT. Encoded protein: CAISESRWGGEDTQYF.

The chain carries TRBV9 and TRBJ2-3; 13 nucleotides agree with TRBD2. The trim removed 3 bases at V and 3 bases at J, leaving 1 base unmatched. The germline V gene encodes CDR1 SGDLS and CDR2 YYNGEE. The CDR3 extends over 15 amino acids. This CDR3 is CASSEGLAGTDTQYF. CDR3 sequence (DNA): TGTGCCAGCAGCGAGGGACTAGCGGGAACAGATACGCAGTATTTT. The full variable domain, its missing parts supplied by reference TRBV9 and TRBJ2-3, is DSGVTQTPKHLITATGQRVTLRCSPRSGDLSVYWYQQSLDQGLQFLIQYYNGEERAKGNILERFSAQQFPDLHSELNLSSLELGDSALYFCASSEGLAGTDTQYFGPGTRLTVL.

The chain links TRBV7-2 to TRBJ2-7, with D tentatively TRBD1 or TRBD2 (5 bases each). CDR3 length: 15 amino acids. V was pared by 0 bases and J by 3 bases, with 12 bases between. Germline V lookup: CDR1 SGHTA, CDR2 FQGNSA. CDR3 nucleotide sequence: TGTGCCAGCAGCTTAGCGGGGACGCTAATCTACGAGCAGTACTTC. It is translated as CASSLAGTLIYEQYF.

This rearrangement joins TRBV10-3 to TRBJ2-7; TRBD1 might be the D (6 bases). Looked up from germline, CDR1 is ENHRY and CDR2 is SYGVKD. Trimming pared 11 bases from V and 3 bases from J, leaving 23 bases between. CDR3 size: 15 residues. The CDR3 protein is CAPCDTGKGSYEQYF. Here the CDR3 DNA reads TGTGCCCCTTGCGATACAGGGAAAGGAAGCTACGAGCAGTACTTC.

The J gene is TRBJ1-1, the V gene TRBV6-5; the match to TRBD1 covers 9 bases. The CDR3 consists of 15 residues. V lost 6 bases and J lost 5; bases outside the gene matches: 10. Germline CDR1 reads MNHEY; CDR2 reads SVGAGI. The CDR3 is CASSRLGQGGTEAFF. The CDR3, as DNA: TGTGCCAGCAGCCGACTGGGACAGGGAGGTACTGAAGCTTTCTTT.

V usage is TRBV30 and J usage is TRBJ2-5, with 10 nucleotides matching TRBD2. Trimming cost V 0 bases and J 5 bases; bases outside gene matches: 6. The CDR3 covers 15 residues. Germline CDR1 is GTSNPN and CDR2 is SVGIG (reference sequence). DNA of the CDR3: TGTGCCTGGAGTGTATCAGCGGGGGGGCGGGAGACCCAGTACTTC. It translates to CAWSVSAGGRETQYF.

In the case of this clone: Different DNA sequences within this sample yield the same CDR3. This chain links TRBV5-4 with TRBJ2-5, with 11 nucleotides matching TRBD1. The CDR3 covers 15 residues. V trimming: 4 bases; J trimming: 1 base; junction bases outside the gene matches: 3. Germline V gives CDR1 SGHNT, CDR2 YYREEE (reference sequence). The CDR3: CASSAGQGAQETQYF. The CDR3 region has the DNA TGTGCCAGCAGCGCCGGACAGGGGGCCCAAGAGACCCAGTACTTC.

Regarding this clone: The same CDR3 can be traced to other DNA sequences in this sample. The DNA for the CDR3 is TGTGCCAGTAGTCAGGGACCCCAAGAGACCCAGTACTTC. The encoded protein is CASSQGPQETQYF. J is TRBJ2-5 and V is TRBV19; D is possibly TRBD1 or TRBD2 (5 bases each). The CDR3 runs 13 residues. Germline assignment: CDR1 LNHDA and CDR2 SQIVND (reference sequence). V was clipped by 5 bases and J by 1 base, with 8 bases between them.

The chain recombines TRBV2 with TRBJ2-7; D gene ambiguous. Between the trimmed V and J ends, which lost 3 bases and 6 bases, there was a span of 12 bases. CDR3 length equals 13 residues. Per the germline V gene, CDR1 is SNHLY and CDR2 is FYNNEI. CDR3 loop: CASSETVRGEQYF. The CDR3 DNA follows: TGTGCCAGCAGTGAGACCGTTAGAGGCGAGCAGTACTTC. Full variable domain (outside the CDR3, taken from reference TRBV2 and TRBJ2-7): EPEVTQTPSHQVTQMGQEVILRCVPISNHLYFYWYRQILGQKVEFLVSFYNNEISEKSEIFDDQFSVERPDGSNFTLKIRSTKLEDSAMYFCASSETVRGEQYFGPGTRLTVT.

The chain is built from TRBV28 and TRBJ2-3; weak D call: TRBD2 (7 bases). Germline V lookup: CDR1 MDHEN, CDR2 SYDVKM. V shed 8 bases and J shed 3 bases, with 15 bases lying between them. CDR3 length equals 14 residues. The chain's CDR3 is CASLGGAGTDTQYF. DNA of the CDR3: TGTGCCAGCCTTGGGGGGGCAGGGACAGATACGCAGTATTTT.

CDR3 protein: CASSIQRQVFNYGYTF. CDR3 sequence (DNA): TGTGCCAGTAGTATACAGAGACAGGTCTTCAACTATGGCTACACCTTC. This chain links TRBV19 with TRBJ1-2, with a tentative D call TRBD1 (6 bases). The CDR3 runs to 16 residues. Per germline, CDR1 LNHDA and CDR2 SQIVND (reference sequence). V lost 2 bases, J lost 2 bases, and 15 bases lay in between. The whole variable domain, remainder taken from reference TRBV19 and TRBJ1-2, is DGGITQSPKYLFRKEGQNVTLSCEQNLNHDAMYWYRQDPGQGLRLIYYSQIVNDFQKGDIAEGYSVSREKKESFPLTVTSAQKNPTAFYLCASSIQRQVFNYGYTFGSGTRLTVV.

The chain carries TRBV18 and TRBJ2-7, with 8 bases fitting TRBD2. The V gene end was trimmed by 4 bases and the J gene end by 2 bases; junction bases not matched to a gene: 1. Per germline, CDR1 KGHSH and CDR2 LQKENI. The CDR3 runs to 13 residues. The CDR3 coding sequence is TGTGCCAGCTCACTAGCGGGGACCTACGAGCAGTACTTC. Translation gives CASSLAGTYEQYF. The whole variable domain, filled in from reference TRBV18 and TRBJ2-7, reads NAGVMQNPRHLVRRRGQEARLRCSPMKGHSHVYWYRQLPEEGLKFMVYLQKENIIDESGMPKERFSAEFPKEGPSILRIQQVVRGDSAAYFCASSLAGTYEQYFGPGTRLTVT.

The chain uses TRBV5-1 and TRBJ2-1, with D perhaps matching TRBD1 (5 bases). V lost 1 base, J lost 7 bases, and 12 bases lay in between. The CDR3 is 14 residues long. CDR1 is SGHRS and CDR2 is YFSETQ in the germline V gene. The CDR3 DNA follows: TGCGCCAGCAGCTTGATTAAAGGGGCGAATGAGCAGTTCTTC. Translation: CASSLIKGANEQFF.

This chain connects TRBV14 to TRBJ1-2; no clear D. Trimming took 0 bases from V and 4 from J, leaving 9 bases between them. The germline V gene has CDR1 SGHDN and CDR2 FVKESK. CDR3 size: 14 residues. The CDR3 spells CASSQDLLGYGYTF. CDR3 nucleotides: TGTGCCAGCAGCCAAGATCTTTTGGGCTATGGCTACACCTTC. The entire variable domain, with the rest obtained from reference TRBV14 and TRBJ1-2, is as follows: EAGVTQFPSHSVIEKGQTVTLRCDPISGHDNLYWYRRVMGKEIKFLLHFVKESKQDESGMPNNRFLAERTGGTYSTLKVQPAELEDSGVYFCASSQDLLGYGYTFGSGTRLTVV.

This rearrangement joins TRBV7-8 to TRBJ1-3; possibly TRBD1 for D (5 bases). V was trimmed by 1 base and J by 0 bases, leaving 13 bases between them. This CDR3 comprises 17 residues. Per germline, CDR1 SGHVS and CDR2 FQNEAQ. The DNA for the CDR3 is TGTGCCAGCAGCTTAGTTCGCGGCAGGGACTCTGGAAACACCATATATTTT. The encoded protein is CASSLVRGRDSGNTIYF.